The clone carrying this TCR beta chain was observed many times. The length of the CDR3 is 17 residues. Between the trimmed V and J ends, which lost 2 bases and 6 bases, there was a span of 17 bases. Looked up from germline, CDR1 is SNHLY and CDR2 is FYNNEI. This entry belongs to a study of regulatory T cells in long-lasting Graves disease. Time point reported: newly diagnosed GD, antithyroid drugs for less than 3 months. Extracted PBMC RNA gave rise to the TCR library. Relying on iRepertoire HTBI primers and Arm-PCR of CDR3 regions, the team built TCR beta libraries. TCRdb recomputed calls from the multiplex PCR reads with MiXCR, one row per CDR3 protein. The sample includes around 400,000 distinct CDR3 sequences, around 16% of them seen just once.

The clonotype originates from a female donor with Graves disease. The V gene is TRBV2, the J gene TRBJ1-6, with D perhaps TRBD1 (5 bases). This specimen was peripheral blood mononuclear cells (PBMCs), taken at new diagnosis, from a patient treated with antithyroid drugs. CDR3 amino acids: CASSERLYRDVNSPLHF. The CDR3 DNA follows: TGTGCCAGCAGTGAAAGACTTTACCGGGACGTTAATTCACCCCTCCACTTT.